This T cell receptor beta chain came from a study of TIL therapy for anti-PD-1-resistant metastatic lung cancer. Study in general: Tumor harvest preceded PD-1/PD-L1 blockade, followed by nivolumab treatment. Half of patients were current or former smokers. Study-wide points: After infusion, TIL clonotypes partly replaced peripheral T cells and declined over months.

Sequencing used immunoSEQ v3. Sequencing depth was around 2 million read pairs for survey level, roughly 4.5-6.5 million for deep. Assay used: immunoSEQ multiplex PCR; TCRdb lists only in-frame clones, some missing. Here the sample spans just under 60,000 clones, about 70% being singletons. This clone was found a few times. Its target is unknown. Germline values: CDR1 MDHEN, CDR2 SYDVKM. V was clipped by 2 bases and J by 5 bases, with 12 bases between them. CDR3 length: 14 amino acids. Time point reported: pre-treatment sample, taken before nivolumab and TIL therapy. This TCR derives from a person between 30 and 79 years old with non-small cell lung cancer. The V call is TRBV28, the J call TRBJ1-1; perhaps TRBD1 as D (5 bases). The sample in question was blood, obtained at baseline. The CDR3 nucleotides read TGTGCCAGCAGTTTAATTGTCGGGGGTACTGAAGCTTTCTTT. Translation gives CASSLIVGGTEAFF.